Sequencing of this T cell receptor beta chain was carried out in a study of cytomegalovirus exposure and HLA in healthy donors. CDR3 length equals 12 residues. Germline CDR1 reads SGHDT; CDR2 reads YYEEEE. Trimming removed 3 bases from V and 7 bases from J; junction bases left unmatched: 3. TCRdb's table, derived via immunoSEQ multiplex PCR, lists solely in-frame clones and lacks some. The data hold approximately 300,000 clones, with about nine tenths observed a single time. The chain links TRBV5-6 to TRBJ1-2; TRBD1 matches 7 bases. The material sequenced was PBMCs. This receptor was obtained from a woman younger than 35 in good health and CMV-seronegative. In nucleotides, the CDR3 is TGTGCCAGCAGCTCGACAGGGACTGGCTACACCTTC. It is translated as CASSSTGTGYTF.